This TCR beta chain was sequenced during a study of blood T cells in healthy people across ages. About the study: About one barcoded beta molecule per two T cells was captured by template switching. Whole-study findings and limits: Naive T cell percentage by flow cytometry tracked strongly with beta diversity.

A sample-barcoded 5' primer and a J-beta primer mix were used in a second PCR of about 6 to 11 cycles. TCRdb fed the 5' RACE reads into MiXCR, producing one record per CDR3 protein. The sample yields 710,000 or so distinct CDR3 sequences, about 20% seen once. The donors, healthy Caucasians from Russia, were aged roughly 6 to 90. Worth noting for this clonotype: Its antigen is undetermined.

Germline CDR1 reads SGHTA; CDR2 reads FQGNSA. This CDR3 is built from 15 residues. The genes are TRBV7-2 and TRBJ2-5; D is undetermined. The J call is doubtful: the DNA matches TRBJ2-1 better. This receptor was obtained from a man aged 65 to 79 in good health. Source material: blood. CDR3 sequence reads: CASSLDSDSYNEQFF. CDR3 in DNA: TGTGCCAGCAGCTTAGACAGCGACTCCTACAATGAGCAGTTCTTC.